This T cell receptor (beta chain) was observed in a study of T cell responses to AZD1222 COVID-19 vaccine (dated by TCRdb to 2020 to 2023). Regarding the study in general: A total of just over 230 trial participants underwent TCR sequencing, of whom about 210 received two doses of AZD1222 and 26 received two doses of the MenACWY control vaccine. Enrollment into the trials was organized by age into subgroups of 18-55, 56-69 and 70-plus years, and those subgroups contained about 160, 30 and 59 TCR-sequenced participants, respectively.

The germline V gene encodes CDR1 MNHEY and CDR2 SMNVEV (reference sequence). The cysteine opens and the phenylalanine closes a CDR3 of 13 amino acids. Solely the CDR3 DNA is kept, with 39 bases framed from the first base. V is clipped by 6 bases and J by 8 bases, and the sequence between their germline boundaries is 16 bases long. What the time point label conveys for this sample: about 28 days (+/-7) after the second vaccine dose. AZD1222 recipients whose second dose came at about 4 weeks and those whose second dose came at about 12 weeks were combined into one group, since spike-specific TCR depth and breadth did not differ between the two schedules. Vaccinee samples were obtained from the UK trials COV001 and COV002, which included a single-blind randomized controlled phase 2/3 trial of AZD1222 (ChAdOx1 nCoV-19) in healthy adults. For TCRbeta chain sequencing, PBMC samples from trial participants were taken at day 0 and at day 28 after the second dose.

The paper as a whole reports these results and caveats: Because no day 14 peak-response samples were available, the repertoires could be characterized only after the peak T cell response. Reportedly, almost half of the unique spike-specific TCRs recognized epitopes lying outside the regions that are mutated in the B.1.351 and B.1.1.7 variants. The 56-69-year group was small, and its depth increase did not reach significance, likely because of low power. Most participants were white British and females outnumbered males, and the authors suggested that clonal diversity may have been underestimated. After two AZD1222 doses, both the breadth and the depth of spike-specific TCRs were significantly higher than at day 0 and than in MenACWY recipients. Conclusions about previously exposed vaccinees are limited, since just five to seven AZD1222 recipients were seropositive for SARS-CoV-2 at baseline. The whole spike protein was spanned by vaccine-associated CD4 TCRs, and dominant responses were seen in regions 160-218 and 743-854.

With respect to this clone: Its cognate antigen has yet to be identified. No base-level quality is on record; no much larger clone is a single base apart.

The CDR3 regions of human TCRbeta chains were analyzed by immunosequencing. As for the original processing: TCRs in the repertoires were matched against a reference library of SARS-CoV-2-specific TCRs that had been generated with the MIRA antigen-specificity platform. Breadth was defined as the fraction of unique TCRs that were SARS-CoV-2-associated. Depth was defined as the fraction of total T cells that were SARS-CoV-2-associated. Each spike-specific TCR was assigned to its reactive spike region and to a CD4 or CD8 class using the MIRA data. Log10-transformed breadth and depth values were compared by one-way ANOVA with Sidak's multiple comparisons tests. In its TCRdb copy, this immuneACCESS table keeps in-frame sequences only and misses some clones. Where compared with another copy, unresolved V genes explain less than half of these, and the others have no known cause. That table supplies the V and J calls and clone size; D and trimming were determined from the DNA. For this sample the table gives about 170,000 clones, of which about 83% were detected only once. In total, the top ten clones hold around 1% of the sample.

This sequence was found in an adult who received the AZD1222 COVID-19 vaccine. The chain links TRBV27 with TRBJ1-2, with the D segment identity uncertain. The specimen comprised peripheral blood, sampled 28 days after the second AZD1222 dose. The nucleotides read TGTGCCAGCAGCGGAGGAGCAGGCCGCGGCTACACCTTC. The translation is CASSGGAGRGYTF.